These T cell receptor beta chains were read from a single sample in a study of a mutant IDH1 vaccine in newly diagnosed glioma. No antigen has been assigned to these receptors. Produced via immunoSEQ multiplex PCR; TCRdb's table is partial and in-frame only. The sample has 49,000 or so clones, 78% seen once. The material sequenced was PBMCs, taken from a glioma patient whose treatment included an IDH1 peptide vaccine. The receptors come from a woman aged 40 to 50 with glioma. The CDR3 runs from the conserved cysteine through the conserved F or W. D genes are given only for firm matches. Not all rows give a size; the values are once, few, many and, for expanded clones, a class.

. | TRBJ2-7 | . | TRBV10-3 | CATSGAGAYEQYF | TGTGCCACCAGCGGGGCAGGGGCCTACGAGCAGTACTTC
. | TRBJ2-7 | TRBD2 | TRBV2 | CASRAGGGEQYF | TGTGCCAGCAGAGCGGGGGGGGGCGAGCAGTACTTC
. | TRBJ2-7 | . | TRBV7-9 | CASSSGPTYEQYF | TGTGCCAGCAGCTCGGGACCTACCTACGAGCAGTACTTC
. | TRBJ2-5 | . | TRBV2 | CASRLSGLPQETQYF | TGTGCCAGCAGGTTGAGCGGGTTACCCCAAGAGACCCAGTACTTC
. | TRBJ1-1 | . | TRBV7-2 | CASSLGRVDTEAFF | TGTGCCAGCAGCTTAGGCAGGGTCGACACTGAAGCTTTCTTT
. | TRBJ1-2 | TRBD1 | TRBV19 | CASSMGADRGSYGYTF | TGTGCCAGTAGTATGGGAGCCGACAGGGGATCCTATGGCTACACCTTC
few | TRBJ1-1 | . | TRBV30 | CAWSTRDTEAFF | TGTGCCTGGAGTACCAGGGACACTGAAGCTTTCTTT
. | TRBJ2-7 | . | TRBV7-3 | CASSLMSGGIAEQYF | TGTGCCAGCAGCTTAATGTCCGGCGGAATAGCCGAGCAGTACTTC
few | TRBJ1-1 | TRBD1 | TRBV30 | CAWGDRVGTEAFF | TGTGCCTGGGGCGACAGGGTGGGCACTGAAGCTTTCTTT
. | TRBJ2-7 | . | TRBV13 | CASSPRFAWTYEQYF | TGTGCCAGCAGCCCCCGCTTCGCGTGGACCTACGAGCAGTACTTC
. | TRBJ2-3 | . | TRBV5-5 | CASSPVYRTDTQYF | TGTGCCAGCAGCCCCGTTTACCGCACAGATACGCAGTATTTT
. | TRBJ1-1 | TRBD1 | TRBV5-4 | CASSLGDRDTEAFF | TGTGCCAGCAGCTTGGGGGACAGGGACACTGAAGCTTTCTTT
. | TRBJ1-2 | . | TRBV5-4 | CASSTADIGGDGYTF | TGTGCCAGCAGCACCGCAGATATAGGGGGAGATGGCTACACCTTC
. | TRBJ2-3 | . | TRBV9 | CASSPHHGGGVTDTQYF | TGTGCCAGCAGCCCCCACCATGGGGGCGGGGTCACAGATACGCAGTATTTT
. | TRBJ1-5 | . | TRBV6-6 | CASSHRTENQPQHF | TGTGCCAGCAGTCACAGGACAGAAAATCAGCCCCAGCATTTT
. | TRBJ2-7 | TRBD1 | TRBV9 | CASSTGQGAYEQYF | TGTGCCAGCAGCACGGGACAGGGCGCCTACGAGCAGTACTTC
. | TRBJ2-3 | . | TRBV20-1 | CSAPTGGPQYF | TGCAGTGCCCCGACTGGGGGCCCGCAGTATTTT
. | TRBJ2-6 | TRBD1 | TRBV4-3 | CASSREDRGPPGANVLTF | TGCGCCAGCAGCCGGGAGGACAGGGGGCCCCCTGGGGCCAACGTCCTGACTTTC
. | TRBJ1-5 | . | TRBV18 | CASSPSWGAGNQPQHF | TGTGCCAGCTCACCCAGTTGGGGGGCAGGCAATCAGCCCCAGCATTTT
. | TRBJ1-1 | TRBD1 | TRBV12-5 | CASGAGTVNTEAFF | TGTGCTAGTGGTGCCGGGACAGTTAACACTGAAGCTTTCTTT
. | TRBJ1-1 | . | TRBV4-1 | CASSHGRGIASTEAFF | TGCGCCAGCAGCCACGGTCGGGGAATAGCGAGCACTGAAGCTTTCTTT
. | TRBJ1-2 | . | TRBV28 | CASSLYRGFYGYTF | TGTGCCAGCAGTTTATACCGGGGATTCTATGGCTACACCTTC
. | TRBJ1-5 | . | TRBV2 | CASSEAHWTEPLPCNQPQHF | TGTGCCAGCAGTGAAGCGCATTGGACAGAGCCCCTCCCTTGCAATCAGCCCCAGCATTTT
few | TRBJ1-1 | . | TRBV6-5 | CASTGRNTEAFF | TGTGCCAGCACAGGGCGTAACACTGAAGCTTTCTTT
. | TRBJ1-5 | TRBD1 | TRBV30 | CAWSVGTGFQPQHF | TGTGCCTGGAGTGTAGGGACAGGGTTTCAGCCCCAGCATTTT
once | TRBJ2-2 | TRBD1 | TRBV5-5 | CASSLYPQGATSNTGELFF | TGTGCCAGCAGCTTGTACCCACAGGGGGCAACTTCGAACACCGGGGAGCTGTTTTTT